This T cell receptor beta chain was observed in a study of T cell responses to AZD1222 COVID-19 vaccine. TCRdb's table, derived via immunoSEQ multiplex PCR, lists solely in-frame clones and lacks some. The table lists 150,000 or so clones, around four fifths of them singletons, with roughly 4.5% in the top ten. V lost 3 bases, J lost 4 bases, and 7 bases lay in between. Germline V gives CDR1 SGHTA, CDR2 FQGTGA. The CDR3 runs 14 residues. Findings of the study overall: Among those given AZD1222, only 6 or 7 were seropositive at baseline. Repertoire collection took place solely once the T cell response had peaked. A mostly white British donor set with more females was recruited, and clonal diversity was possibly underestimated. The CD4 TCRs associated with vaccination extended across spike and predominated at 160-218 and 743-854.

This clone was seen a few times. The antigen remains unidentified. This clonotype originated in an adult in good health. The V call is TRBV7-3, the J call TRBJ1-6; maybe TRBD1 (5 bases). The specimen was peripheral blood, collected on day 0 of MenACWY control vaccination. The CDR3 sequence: CASSFGAYNSPLHF. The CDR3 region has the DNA TGTGCCAGCAGCTTCGGGGCATATAATTCACCCCTCCACTTT.